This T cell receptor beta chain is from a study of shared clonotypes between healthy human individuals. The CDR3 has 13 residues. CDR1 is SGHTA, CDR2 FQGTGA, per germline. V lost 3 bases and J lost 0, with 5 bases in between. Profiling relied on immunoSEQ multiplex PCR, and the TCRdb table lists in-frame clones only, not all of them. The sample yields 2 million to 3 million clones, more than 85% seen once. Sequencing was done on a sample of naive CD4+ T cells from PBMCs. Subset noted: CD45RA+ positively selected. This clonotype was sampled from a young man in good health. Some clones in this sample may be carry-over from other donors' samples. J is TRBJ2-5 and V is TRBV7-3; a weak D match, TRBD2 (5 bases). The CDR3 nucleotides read TGTGCCAGCAGCTTGGGAGACCAAGAGACCCAGTACTTC. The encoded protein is CASSLGDQETQYF. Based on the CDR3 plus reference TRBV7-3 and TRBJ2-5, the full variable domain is GAGVSQTPSNKVTEKGKYVELRCDPISGHTALYWYRQSLGQGPEFLIYFQGTGAADDSGLPNDRFFAVRPEGSVSTLKIQRTERGDSAVYLCASSLGDQETQYFGPGTRLLVL.